The source of this T cell receptor beta chain is a study of T cells in Graves' hyperthyroidism and ophthalmopathy. Germline CDR1 reads LGHNA; CDR2 reads YSLEER. V lost 4 bases and J 5 bases, leaving 11 bases between the germline ends. This CDR3 region has 14 residues. What was amplified from RNA transcripts were TCR beta CDR3 regions. The HTBI primer set served for first-round RT-PCR of the TCR CDR3. MiXCR was run by TCRdb on the multiplex PCR reads, yielding one entry per CDR3 protein. The sample carries a few hundred thousand distinct CDR3 sequences, 40% to 55% recorded once. Pregnant or lactating patients were excluded, as were those with uncontrolled infection or other autoimmune disease. Based on clinical symptoms, serum thyroxine and TRAb, thyroid ultrasound and orbital computed tomography, diagnoses were reached. This clonotype was counted at least ten times.

The sequencing input was peripheral blood or thyroid tissue (not recorded which). The chain has TRBV4-3 and TRBJ2-2; D not resolved. This TCR derives from an adult woman with Graves' disease, either hyperthyroidism or ophthalmopathy (not recorded which). The CDR3 reads CASSPGFSTGELFF. Here the CDR3 DNA reads TGCGCCAGCAGCCCTGGCTTTTCTACCGGGGAGCTGTTTTTT.